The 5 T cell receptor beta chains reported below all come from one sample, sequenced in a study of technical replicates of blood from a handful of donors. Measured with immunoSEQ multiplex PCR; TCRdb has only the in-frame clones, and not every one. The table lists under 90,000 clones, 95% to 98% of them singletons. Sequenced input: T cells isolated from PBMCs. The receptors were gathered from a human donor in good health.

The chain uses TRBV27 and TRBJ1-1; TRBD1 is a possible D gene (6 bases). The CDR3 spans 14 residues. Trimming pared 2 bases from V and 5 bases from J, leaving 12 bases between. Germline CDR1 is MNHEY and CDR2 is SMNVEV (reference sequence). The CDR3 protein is CASSLGQMSTEAFF. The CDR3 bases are TGTGCCAGCAGTTTAGGACAGATGAGTACTGAAGCTTTCTTT.

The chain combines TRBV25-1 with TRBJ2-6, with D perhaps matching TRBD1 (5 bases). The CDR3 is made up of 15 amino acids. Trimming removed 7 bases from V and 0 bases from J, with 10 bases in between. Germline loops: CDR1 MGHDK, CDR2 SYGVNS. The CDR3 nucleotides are TGTGCCAGCACCGACAGCCTCTCTGGGGCCAACGTCCTGACTTTC. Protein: CASTDSLSGANVLTF.

CDR3 sequence: CASSPRGAGPVLDEQYF. The CDR3 nucleotides are TGTGCCAGCAGCCCTCGGGGAGCGGGGCCGGTTCTTGACGAGCAGTACTTC. V gene TRBV7-6 combines with J gene TRBJ2-7; 7 bases are a match to TRBD2. This CDR3 spans 17 amino acids. Trimming cost V 5 bases and J 5 bases; bases outside gene matches: 18. Germline V gene data show CDR1 as SGHVS and CDR2 as FNYEAQ.

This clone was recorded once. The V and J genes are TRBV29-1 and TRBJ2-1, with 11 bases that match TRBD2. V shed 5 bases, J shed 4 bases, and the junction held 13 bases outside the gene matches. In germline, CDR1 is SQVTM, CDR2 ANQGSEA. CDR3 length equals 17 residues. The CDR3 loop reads CSVHLGGLAAPYNEQFF. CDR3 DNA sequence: TGCAGCGTTCACTTAGGGGGACTAGCGGCCCCTTACAATGAGCAGTTCTTC.

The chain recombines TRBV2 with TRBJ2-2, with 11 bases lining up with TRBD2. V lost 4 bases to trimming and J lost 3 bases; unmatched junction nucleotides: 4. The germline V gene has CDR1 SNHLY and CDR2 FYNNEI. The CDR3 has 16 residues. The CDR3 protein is CASSGGTSGYTGELFF. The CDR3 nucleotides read TGTGCCAGCAGTGGCGGGACTAGCGGATACACCGGGGAGCTGTTTTTT.